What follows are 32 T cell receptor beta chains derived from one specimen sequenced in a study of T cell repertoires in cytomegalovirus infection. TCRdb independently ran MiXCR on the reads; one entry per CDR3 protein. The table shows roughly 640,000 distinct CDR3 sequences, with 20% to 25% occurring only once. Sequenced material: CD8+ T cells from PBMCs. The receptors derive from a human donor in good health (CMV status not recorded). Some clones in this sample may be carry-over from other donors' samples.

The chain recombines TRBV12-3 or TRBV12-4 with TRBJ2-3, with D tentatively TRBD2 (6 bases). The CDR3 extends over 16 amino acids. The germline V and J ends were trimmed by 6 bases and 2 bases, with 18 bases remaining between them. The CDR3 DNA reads TGTGCCAGCAGGGGGACCGCGGGGATCTACACAGATACGCAGTATTTT. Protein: CASRGTAGIYTDTQYF.

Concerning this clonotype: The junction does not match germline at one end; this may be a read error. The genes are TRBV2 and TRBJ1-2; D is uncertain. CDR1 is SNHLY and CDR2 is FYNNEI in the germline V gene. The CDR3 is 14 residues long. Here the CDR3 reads CASTESPANYGYTF. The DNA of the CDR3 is TGTGCCAGCACTGAAAGCCCAGCCAACTATGGCTACACCTTC.

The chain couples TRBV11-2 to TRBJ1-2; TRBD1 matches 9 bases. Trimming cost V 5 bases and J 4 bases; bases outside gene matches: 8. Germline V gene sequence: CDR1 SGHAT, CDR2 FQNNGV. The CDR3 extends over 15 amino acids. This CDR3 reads CASSGRRDRAYGYTF. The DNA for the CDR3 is TGTGCCAGCAGCGGCCGGCGGGACAGGGCCTATGGCTACACCTTC.

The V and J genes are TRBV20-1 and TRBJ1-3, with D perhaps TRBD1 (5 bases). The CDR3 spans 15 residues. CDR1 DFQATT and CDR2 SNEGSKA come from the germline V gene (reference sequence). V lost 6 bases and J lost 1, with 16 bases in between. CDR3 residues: CSARQPSESGNTIYF. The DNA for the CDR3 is TGCAGTGCCAGACAGCCCTCCGAATCTGGAAACACCATATATTTT.

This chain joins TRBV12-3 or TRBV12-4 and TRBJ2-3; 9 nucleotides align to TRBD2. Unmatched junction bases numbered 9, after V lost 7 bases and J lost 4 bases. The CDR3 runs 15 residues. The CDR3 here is CASTSYSGGADTQYF. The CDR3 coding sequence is TGTGCCAGCACCAGTTATAGCGGGGGCGCAGATACGCAGTATTTT.

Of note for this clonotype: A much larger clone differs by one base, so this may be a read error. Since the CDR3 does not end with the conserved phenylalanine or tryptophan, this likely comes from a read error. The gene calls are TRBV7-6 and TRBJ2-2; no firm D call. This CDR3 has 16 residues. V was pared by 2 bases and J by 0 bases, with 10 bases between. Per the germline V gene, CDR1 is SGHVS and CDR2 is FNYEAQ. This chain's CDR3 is CASSLKGRPNTGELFL. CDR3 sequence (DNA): TGTGCCAGCAGCTTAAAAGGACGTCCGAACACCGGGGAGCTGTTTCTT.

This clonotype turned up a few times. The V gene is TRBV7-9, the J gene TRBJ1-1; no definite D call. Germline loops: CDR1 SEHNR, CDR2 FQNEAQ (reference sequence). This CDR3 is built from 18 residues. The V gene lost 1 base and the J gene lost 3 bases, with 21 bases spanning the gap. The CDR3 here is CASSLVGLYRGKDTEAFF. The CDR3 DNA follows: TGTGCCAGCAGCTTAGTTGGTTTATACCGCGGAAAGGACACTGAAGCTTTCTTT.

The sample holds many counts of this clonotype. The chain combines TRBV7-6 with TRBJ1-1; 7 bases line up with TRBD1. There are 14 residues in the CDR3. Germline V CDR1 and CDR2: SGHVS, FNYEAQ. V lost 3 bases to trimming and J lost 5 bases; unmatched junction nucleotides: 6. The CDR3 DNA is TGTGCCAGCAGCTTGGGACAGTCGGGAACTGAAGCTTTCTTT. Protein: CASSLGQSGTEAFF.

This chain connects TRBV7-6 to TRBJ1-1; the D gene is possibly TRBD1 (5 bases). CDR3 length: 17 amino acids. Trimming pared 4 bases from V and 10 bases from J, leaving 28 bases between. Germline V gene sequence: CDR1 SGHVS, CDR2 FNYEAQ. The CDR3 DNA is TGTGCCAGCAGCTGGATCGGGAGGGCAGGGAAGGCCGGAGGAGCTTTCTTT. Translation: CASSWIGRAGKAGGAFF.

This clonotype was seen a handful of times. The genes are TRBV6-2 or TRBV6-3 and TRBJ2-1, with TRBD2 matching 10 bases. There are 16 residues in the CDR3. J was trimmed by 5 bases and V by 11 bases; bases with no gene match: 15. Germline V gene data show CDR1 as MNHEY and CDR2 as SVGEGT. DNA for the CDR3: TGTGCCTCCCGAGAGGAGCGGGGGGGCCGTCACAATGAGCAGTTCTTC. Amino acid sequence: CASREERGGRHNEQFF.

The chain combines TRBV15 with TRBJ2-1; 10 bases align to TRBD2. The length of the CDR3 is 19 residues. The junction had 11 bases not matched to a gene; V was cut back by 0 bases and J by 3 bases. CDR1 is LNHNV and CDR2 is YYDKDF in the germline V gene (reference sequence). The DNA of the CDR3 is TGTGCCACCAGCAGAGATCGGTTAGCGGGGGGCCGAATCTACAATGAGCAGTTCTTC. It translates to CATSRDRLAGGRIYNEQFF.

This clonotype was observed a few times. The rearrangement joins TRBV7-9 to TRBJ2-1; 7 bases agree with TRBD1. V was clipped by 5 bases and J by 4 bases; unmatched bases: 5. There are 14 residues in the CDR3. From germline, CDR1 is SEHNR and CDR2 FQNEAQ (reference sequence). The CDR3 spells CASSHRDRYNEQFF. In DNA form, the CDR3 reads TGTGCCAGCAGCCACCGGGACAGATACAATGAGCAGTTCTTC.

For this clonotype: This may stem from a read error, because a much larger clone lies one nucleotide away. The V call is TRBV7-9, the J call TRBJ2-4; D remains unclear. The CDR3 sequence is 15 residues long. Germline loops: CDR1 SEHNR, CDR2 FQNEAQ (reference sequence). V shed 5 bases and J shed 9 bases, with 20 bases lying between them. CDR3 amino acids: CASSQRPSLGGIQYF. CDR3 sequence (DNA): TGTGCCAGCAGCCAGCGACCGAGTTTGGGTGGCATTCAGTACTTC.

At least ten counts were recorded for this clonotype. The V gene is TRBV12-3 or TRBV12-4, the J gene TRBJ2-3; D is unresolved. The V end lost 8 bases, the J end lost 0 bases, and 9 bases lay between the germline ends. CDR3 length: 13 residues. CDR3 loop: CASASPSTDTQYF. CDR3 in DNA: TGTGCCAGCGCCTCTCCTAGCACAGATACGCAGTATTTT.

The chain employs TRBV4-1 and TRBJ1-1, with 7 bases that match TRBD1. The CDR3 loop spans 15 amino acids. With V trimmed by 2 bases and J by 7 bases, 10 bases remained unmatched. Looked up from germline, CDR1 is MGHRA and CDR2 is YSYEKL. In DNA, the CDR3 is TGCGCCAGCAGCCAATTCCTGGGGGACAGTTTTGAAGCTTTCTTT. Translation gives CASSQFLGDSFEAFF.

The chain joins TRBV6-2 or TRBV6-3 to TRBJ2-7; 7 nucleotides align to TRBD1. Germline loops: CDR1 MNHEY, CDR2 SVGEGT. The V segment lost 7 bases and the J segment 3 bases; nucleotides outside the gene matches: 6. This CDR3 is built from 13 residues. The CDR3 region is CASTGQADYEQYV. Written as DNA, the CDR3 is TGTGCCAGCACCGGACAGGCCGACTACGAGCAGTACGTC.

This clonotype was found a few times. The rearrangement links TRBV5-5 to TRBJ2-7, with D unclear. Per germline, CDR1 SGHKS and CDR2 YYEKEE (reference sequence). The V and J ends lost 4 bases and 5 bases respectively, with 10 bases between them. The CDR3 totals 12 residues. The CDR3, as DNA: TGTGCCAGCAGCCAAGGTATCCACGAGCAGTACGTC. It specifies CASSQGIHEQYV.

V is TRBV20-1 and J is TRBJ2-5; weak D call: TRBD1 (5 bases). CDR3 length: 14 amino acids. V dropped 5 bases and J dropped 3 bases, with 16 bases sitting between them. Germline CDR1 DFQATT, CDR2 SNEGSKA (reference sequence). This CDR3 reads CSACLQEHKETQYF. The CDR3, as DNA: TGCAGTGCTTGCCTACAGGAGCATAAAGAGACCCAGTACTTC.

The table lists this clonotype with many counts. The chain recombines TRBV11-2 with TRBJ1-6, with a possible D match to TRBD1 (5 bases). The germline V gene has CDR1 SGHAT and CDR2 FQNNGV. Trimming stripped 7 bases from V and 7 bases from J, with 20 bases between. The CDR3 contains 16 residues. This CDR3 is CASTLDPGVRNSPLHF. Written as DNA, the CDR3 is TGTGCCAGCACCCTTGACCCGGGGGTTCGGAATTCACCCCTCCACTTT.

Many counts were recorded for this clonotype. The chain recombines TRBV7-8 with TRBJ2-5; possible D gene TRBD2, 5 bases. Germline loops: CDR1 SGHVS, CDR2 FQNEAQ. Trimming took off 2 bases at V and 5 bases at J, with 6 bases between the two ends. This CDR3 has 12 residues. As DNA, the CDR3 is TGTGCCAGCAGCTTACGGAGGGAGACCCAGTACTTC. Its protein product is CASSLRRETQYF.

CDR3 coding DNA: TGTGCCAGCAGCCCATGGGAGGGGTTGAACACTGAAGCTTTCTTT. This translates into CASSPWEGLNTEAFF. The chain uses TRBV28 and TRBJ1-1; possibly TRBD1 for D (5 bases). CDR3 size: 15 residues. Trimming took 6 bases from V and 0 from J, leaving 14 bases between them. Germline V gives CDR1 MDHEN, CDR2 SYDVKM.

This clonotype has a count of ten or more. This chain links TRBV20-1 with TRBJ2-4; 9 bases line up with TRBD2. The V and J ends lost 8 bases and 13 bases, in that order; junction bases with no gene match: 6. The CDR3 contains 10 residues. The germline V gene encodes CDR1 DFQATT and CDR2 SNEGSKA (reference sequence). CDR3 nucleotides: TGCAGTACCCTAGCGGGGTCACAGTACTTC. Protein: CSTLAGSQYF.

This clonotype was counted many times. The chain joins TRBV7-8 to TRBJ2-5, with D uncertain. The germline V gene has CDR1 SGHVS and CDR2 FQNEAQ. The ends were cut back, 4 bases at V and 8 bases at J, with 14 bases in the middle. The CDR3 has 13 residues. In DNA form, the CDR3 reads TGTGCCAGCAGCTCCCCAGGCGGTTCTACCCAGTACTTC. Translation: CASSSPGGSTQYF.

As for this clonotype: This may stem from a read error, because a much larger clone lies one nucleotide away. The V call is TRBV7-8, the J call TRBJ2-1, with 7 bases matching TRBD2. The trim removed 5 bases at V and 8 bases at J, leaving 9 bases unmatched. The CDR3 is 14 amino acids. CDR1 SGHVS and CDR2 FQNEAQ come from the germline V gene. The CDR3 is CASSPGTGGDEQFF. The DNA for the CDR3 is TGTGCCAGCAGCCCCGGGACGGGAGGCGATGAGCAGTTCTTC.

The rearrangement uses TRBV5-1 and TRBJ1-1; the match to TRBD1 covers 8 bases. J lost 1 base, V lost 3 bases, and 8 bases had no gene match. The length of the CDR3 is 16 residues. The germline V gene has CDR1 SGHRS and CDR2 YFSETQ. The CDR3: CASSWTGHSANTEAFF. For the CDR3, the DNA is TGCGCCAGCAGCTGGACAGGGCATAGCGCGAACACTGAAGCTTTCTTT.

CDR3 DNA: TGCAGCGTTGAACCCAGGGGTCATAACACCGGGGAGCTGTTTTTT. It yields the protein CSVEPRGHNTGELFF. This chain joins TRBV29-1 and TRBJ2-2; the D gene is possibly TRBD1 (6 bases). The CDR3 totals 15 residues. Germline V gene data show CDR1 as SQVTM and CDR2 as ANQGSEA. V lost 2 bases and J lost 2, with 12 bases in between.

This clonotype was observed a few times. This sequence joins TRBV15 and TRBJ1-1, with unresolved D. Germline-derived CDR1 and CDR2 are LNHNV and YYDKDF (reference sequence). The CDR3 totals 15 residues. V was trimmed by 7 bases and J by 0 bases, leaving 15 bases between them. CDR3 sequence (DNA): TGTGCCACCATCATCCGCTCCGGAATGAACACTGAAGCTTTCTTT. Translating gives CATIIRSGMNTEAFF.

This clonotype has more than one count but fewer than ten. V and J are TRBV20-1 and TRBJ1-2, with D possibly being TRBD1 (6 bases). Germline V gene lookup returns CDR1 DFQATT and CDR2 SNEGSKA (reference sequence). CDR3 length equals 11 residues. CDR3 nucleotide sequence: TGCAGCGAGGAGGGGGGCTATGGCTACACCTTC. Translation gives CSEEGGYGYTF.

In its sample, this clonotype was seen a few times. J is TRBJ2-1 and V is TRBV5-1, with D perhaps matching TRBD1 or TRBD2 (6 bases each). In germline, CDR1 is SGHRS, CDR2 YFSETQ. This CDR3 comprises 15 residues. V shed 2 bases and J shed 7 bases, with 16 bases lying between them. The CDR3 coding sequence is TGCGCCAGCAGCTTTGGAGGGGGTATCGGGAATGAGCAGTTCTTC. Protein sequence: CASSFGGGIGNEQFF.

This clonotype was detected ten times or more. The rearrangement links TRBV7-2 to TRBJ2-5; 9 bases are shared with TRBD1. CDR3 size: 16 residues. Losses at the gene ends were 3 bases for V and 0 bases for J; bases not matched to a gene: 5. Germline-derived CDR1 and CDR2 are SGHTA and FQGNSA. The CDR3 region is CASSLNRGLDQETQYF. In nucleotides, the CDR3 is TGTGCCAGCAGCTTGAACAGGGGGCTGGACCAAGAGACCCAGTACTTC.

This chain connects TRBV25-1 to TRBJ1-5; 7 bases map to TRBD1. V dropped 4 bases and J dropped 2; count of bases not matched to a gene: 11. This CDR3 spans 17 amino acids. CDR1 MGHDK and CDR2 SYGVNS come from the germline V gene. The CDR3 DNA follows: TGTGCCAGCAGTGCCTCCCAGGGGGAAGGGGGCAATCAGCCCCAGCATTTT. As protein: CASSASQGEGGNQPQHF.

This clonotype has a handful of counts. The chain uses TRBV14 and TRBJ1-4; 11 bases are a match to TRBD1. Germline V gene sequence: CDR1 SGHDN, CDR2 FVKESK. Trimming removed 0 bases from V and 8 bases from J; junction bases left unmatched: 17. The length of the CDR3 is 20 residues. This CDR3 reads CASSQDNRPGQGEKEEKLFF. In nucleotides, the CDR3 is TGTGCCAGCAGCCAAGATAACCGCCCGGGACAGGGGGAGAAGGAGGAAAAACTGTTTTTT.